The entry below gives a single TCR beta chain sequence along with its context. No cognate antigen has been identified for it. Qualities for individual bases were not recorded, and no much larger clone is one base off. CDR1 is given as KGHSH and CDR2 as LQKENI, both from the germline V gene. V was cut back by 6 bases and J by 0 bases, leaving a gap of 12 bases between them. From the cysteine up to the phenylalanine, the CDR3 has a length of 15 residues. The read is trimmed to its CDR3 DNA, 45 bases read in frame from base 1. This entry comes from a study of control samples from healthy donors and cancer patients (dated by TCRdb to the early 2020s). Library construction relied on the immunoSEQ multiplex PCR assay. TCRdb provides this immuneACCESS table in a form limited to in-frame rearrangements. Some clones are lacking; in checked studies, under half of them reflect an unresolved V gene, and why the rest are absent is not known. The sample table lists 150,000 to 200,000 clones, 85% to 95% of them with a count of one. The top ten constitute over 1.1% of the sample.

The TCR sequence derives from a man between 18 and 29 years old in good health. The chain is assembled from TRBV18 and TRBJ1-3; TRBD1 is a possible D gene, resting on 5 matching bases. The sequenced material came from blood. The nucleotide sequence reads TGTGCCAGCTCGCCGGGACCGGGCTCTGGAAACACCATATATTTT. This sequence encodes CASSPGPGSGNTIYF.